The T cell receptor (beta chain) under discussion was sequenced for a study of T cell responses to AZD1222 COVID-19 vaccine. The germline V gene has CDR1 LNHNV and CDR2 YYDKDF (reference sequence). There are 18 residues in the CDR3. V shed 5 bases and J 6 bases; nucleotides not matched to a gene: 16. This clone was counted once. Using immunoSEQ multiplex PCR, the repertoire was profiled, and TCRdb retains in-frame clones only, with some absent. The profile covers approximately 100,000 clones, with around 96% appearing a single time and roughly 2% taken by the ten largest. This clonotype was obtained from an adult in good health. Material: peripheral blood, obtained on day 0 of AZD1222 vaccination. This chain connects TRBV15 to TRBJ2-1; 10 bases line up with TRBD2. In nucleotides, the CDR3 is TGTGCCACCAGCCAAAGGGCCTTGGGGACTAGCGAACTCAATGAGCAGTTCTTC. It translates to CATSQRALGTSELNEQFF.